These 13 T cell receptor beta chains were sequenced from one sample in a study of T cell responses to AZD1222 COVID-19 vaccine. Assay used: immunoSEQ multiplex PCR; TCRdb lists only in-frame clones, some missing. The data contain 140,000 or so clones, about 89% of them singletons. The material was peripheral blood, obtained 28 days after the second dose of the MenACWY control vaccine. Every receptor here comes from an adult who received the MenACWY meningococcal vaccine as a control.

The gene calls are TRBV11-3 and TRBJ2-7; 8 nucleotides line up with TRBD1. This CDR3 has 15 amino acids. V shed 1 base and J 4 bases; nucleotides not matched to a gene: 6. Germline CDR1 is SGHNT and CDR2 is YENEEA. The CDR3 nucleotides read TGTGCCAGCAGCTTAGGGACAGGGCAAGATTACGAGCAGTACTTC. Translation: CASSLGTGQDYEQYF.

This rearrangement joins TRBV24-1 to TRBJ2-1; the match to TRBD2 covers 10 bases. Germline V CDR1 and CDR2: KGHDR, SFDVKD. The CDR3 covers 14 residues. V trimming: 1 base; J trimming: 8 bases; junction bases outside the gene matches: 1. DNA of the CDR3: TGTGCCACCAGTGATTTTCTAGCGGGAGATGAGCAGTTCTTC. It is translated as CATSDFLAGDEQFF.

V usage is TRBV6-2 or TRBV6-3 and J usage is TRBJ2-1; perhaps TRBD1 as D (6 bases). V was shortened by 2 bases and J by 13 bases, with 18 bases between the two germline ends. Per the germline V gene, CDR1 is MNHEY and CDR2 is SVGEGT. There are 14 residues in the CDR3. The CDR3 here is CASSYKDSQNFQFF. For the CDR3, the DNA is TGTGCCAGCAGTTACAAGGACAGCCAAAATTTTCAGTTCTTC.

V is TRBV2 and J is TRBJ1-1; D is ambiguous. The CDR3 consists of 14 residues. Germline CDR1 reads SNHLY; CDR2 reads FYNNEI. Between the trimmed V and J ends, which lost 5 bases and 0 bases, there was a span of 10 bases. The DNA for the CDR3 is TGTGCCAGCAGTCTAAATACCTTGAACACTGAAGCTTTCTTT. The encoded protein is CASSLNTLNTEAFF.

The chain couples TRBV29-1 to TRBJ2-2; D unresolved. The V end was cut by 7 bases, the J end by 1 base, with 7 bases between. This CDR3 is 12 amino acids long. Looked up from germline, CDR1 is SQVTM and CDR2 is ANQGSEA. The CDR3 sequence: CSAGLNTGELFF. As DNA, the CDR3 is TGCAGCGCTGGGCTGAACACCGGGGAGCTGTTTTTT.

CDR3 protein: CARGDSTYNEQFF. The CDR3 DNA reads as TGTGCCAGAGGGGACAGCACCTACAATGAGCAGTTCTTC. The rearrangement uses TRBV5-3 and TRBJ2-1; 7 bases are a match to TRBD1. TRBV5-3 is designated an ORF whose function remains uncertain. The J segment lost 2 bases and the V segment lost 7 bases, leaving 3 bases of the junction unmatched. This CDR3 has 13 residues.

This chain's CDR3 is CASRGSPYEQYF. The CDR3 bases are TGTGCCAGCAGGGGCAGCCCCTACGAGCAGTACTTC. The chain carries TRBV28 and TRBJ2-7; D unresolved. V lost 6 bases, J lost 2 bases, and 8 bases lay in between. Per the germline V gene, CDR1 is MDHEN and CDR2 is SYDVKM. This CDR3 has 12 residues.

The J gene is TRBJ1-5, the V gene TRBV7-5. TRBV7-5 constitutes a pseudogene. The CDR3 has 12 residues. CDR3 loop: CVRGEGVRPQHF. The CDR3, as DNA: TGTGTTAGGGGGGAGGGGGTGAGGCCCCAGCATTTT.

The chain has TRBV29-1 and TRBJ2-1; D gene uncertain. Trimming shortened V by 6 bases and J by 3 bases, and 12 bases separated the two germline ends. The CDR3 totals 13 residues. Germline V lookup: CDR1 SQVTM, CDR2 ANQGSEA. The CDR3 region is CSVKETGYNEQFF. The CDR3, as DNA: TGCAGCGTGAAAGAGACTGGCTACAATGAGCAGTTCTTC.

CDR3 nucleotide sequence: TGTGCCAGCAGCTACTCCGGGACTAGCGGGATACTAAGCTACGAGCAGTACTTC. Amino acid sequence: CASSYSGTSGILSYEQYF. J is TRBJ2-7 and V is TRBV7-8; 13 nucleotides match TRBD2. The V gene's germline CDR1 is SGHVS and CDR2 FQNEAQ. This CDR3 is 18 amino acids long. The junction had 12 bases not matched to a gene; V was cut back by 4 bases and J by 3 bases.

As regards this clone: Mismatch with germline at one junction end may stem from a read error. The genes are TRBV9 and TRBJ2-7; D may be TRBD2 (7 bases). The CDR3 contains 15 residues. In germline, CDR1 is SGDLS, CDR2 YYNGEE. CDR3 DNA sequence: TGTGCCCGCAGCGTAGAGGGGGGGGGCCCGTACGAGCAGTACTTC. It encodes CARSVEGGGPYEQYF.

V gene TRBV9 combines with J gene TRBJ2-1; D is unclear. Trimming left V 1 base short and J 5 bases short, with 10 bases between. There are 14 residues in the CDR3. The germline V gene encodes CDR1 SGDLS and CDR2 YYNGEE. The CDR3 loop is CASSVWGSHNEQFF. The CDR3 DNA follows: TGTGCCAGCAGCGTATGGGGTTCCCACAATGAGCAGTTCTTC. The full variable domain, with the rest looked up from reference TRBV9 and TRBJ2-1, is DSGVTQTPKHLITATGQRVTLRCSPRSGDLSVYWYQQSLDQGLQFLIQYYNGEERAKGNILERFSAQQFPDLHSELNLSSLELGDSALYFCASSVWGSHNEQFFGPGTRLTVL.

The genes are TRBV12-3 or TRBV12-4 and TRBJ2-5, with a tentative D call TRBD1 (7 bases). Trimming cost V 6 bases and J 5 bases, with 10 bases left between them. The length of the CDR3 is 12 residues. CDR3 DNA: TGTGCCAGCAGCCCAGGGGGGGAGACCCAGTACTTC. This translates into CASSPGGETQYF.